This is a list of T cell receptor beta chains from one sample in a study of T cell repertoires in cytomegalovirus infection. TCRdb itself ran the reads through MiXCR, one entry per CDR3 protein. In the table there are more than 400,000 distinct CDR3 sequences, approximately 26% of which are singletons. Sequencing was done on a sample of PBMCs. The source is a human donor in good health (CMV status not recorded). Some clones in this sample may be carry-over from other donors' samples. The CDR3 runs from the conserved cysteine through the conserved F or W. The D gene is left open where the match is weak. Clone size is stated in some rows and not others, as once, few, many or a class when expanded.

clone_size,j_call,d_call,v_call,cdr3_aa,cdr3_nt
.,TRBJ2-1,TRBD2,TRBV11-2,CASSHIAGGPNEQFF,TGTGCCAGCAGCCACATAGCGGGAGGCCCCAATGAGCAGTTCTTC
.,TRBJ2-3,TRBD2,TRBV6-2/TRBV6-3,CASSYSTSGSDTQYF,TGTGCCAGCAGTTACTCGACTAGCGGGAGTGATACGCAGTATTTT
.,TRBJ2-2,.,TRBV5-1,CASRKEGGRGELFF,TGCGCCAGCCGCAAAGAAGGGGGGCGCGGGGAGCTGTTTTTT
few,TRBJ2-3,.,TRBV6-2/TRBV6-3,CASSYSRTSTDTQYF,TGTGCCAGCAGTTACTCCCGGACTAGCACAGATACGCAGTATTTT
.,TRBJ1-5,TRBD1,TRBV6-1,CASSGDRDNQPQHF,TGTGCCAGCAGTGGGGACAGGGACAATCAGCCCCAGCATTTT
many,TRBJ1-1,TRBD1,TRBV20-1,CSARSGQGLATEAFF,TGCAGTGCTAGATCGGGACAGGGCCTTGCCACTGAAGCTTTCTTT
.,TRBJ2-2,.,TRBV11-3,CASSPFWGEPTGELFF,TGTGCCAGCAGCCCTTTCTGGGGGGAGCCCACCGGGGAGCTGTTTTTT
.,TRBJ1-3,.,TRBV30,CAWSVAGSMTGNTIYF,TGTGCCTGGAGCGTCGCGGGGTCGATGACTGGAAACACCATATATTTT
.,TRBJ2-3,.,TRBV7-2,CASSLVASGSGEDTQNF,.
.,TRBJ2-1,.,TRBV7-2,CASSLLAFSLGREQFF,TGTGCCAGCAGCTTATTGGCCTTCTCCCTGGGGAGAGAGCAGTTCTTC
.,TRBJ2-1,TRBD1,TRBV14,CASSLPRTGRKSSYNEQFF,TGTGCCAGCAGCCTTCCTCGGACAGGGAGGAAAAGCTCCTACAATGAGCAGTTCTTC
many,TRBJ2-5,TRBD2,TRBV6-5,CASSKGLAGQETQYF,TGTGCCAGCAGTAAGGGACTAGCGGGGCAAGAGACCCAGTACTTC
.,TRBJ2-5,TRBD2,TRBV20-1,CSVRETSGSGWTQYF,TGCAGTGTGAGGGAGACTAGCGGGAGCGGTTGGACCCAGTACTTC
.,TRBJ1-1,.,TRBV7-2,CASSFFGWTEAFF,TGTGCCAGCAGCTTCTTCGGTTGGACTGAAGCTTTCTTT
few,TRBJ1-4,.,TRBV7-6,CASSFSYRAEKLFF,TGTGCCAGCAGCTTTTCGTATAGGGCCGAAAAACTGTTTTTT